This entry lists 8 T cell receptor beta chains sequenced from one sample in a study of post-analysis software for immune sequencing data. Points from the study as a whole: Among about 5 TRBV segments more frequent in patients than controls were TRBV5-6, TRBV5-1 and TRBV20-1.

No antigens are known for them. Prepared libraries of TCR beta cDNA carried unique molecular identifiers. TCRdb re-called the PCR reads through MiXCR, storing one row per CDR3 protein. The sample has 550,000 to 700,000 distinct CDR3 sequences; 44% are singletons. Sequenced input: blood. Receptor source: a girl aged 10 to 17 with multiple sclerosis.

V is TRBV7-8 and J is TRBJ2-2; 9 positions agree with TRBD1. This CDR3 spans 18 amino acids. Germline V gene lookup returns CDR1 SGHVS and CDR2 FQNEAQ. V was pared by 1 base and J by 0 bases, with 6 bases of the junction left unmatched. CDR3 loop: CASSLVVTGGSNTGELFF. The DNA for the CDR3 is TGTGCCAGCAGCTTAGTCGTGACAGGGGGTTCGAACACCGGGGAGCTGTTTTTT.

The CDR3 nucleotides read TGCAGCCTAAAAACAGGGGTTTATGGCTACACCTTC. This gives the protein CSLKTGVYGYTF. The V call is TRBV20-1, the J call TRBJ1-2; TRBD1 matches at 7 bases. This CDR3 spans 12 amino acids. The germline V gene has CDR1 DFQATT and CDR2 SNEGSKA (reference sequence).

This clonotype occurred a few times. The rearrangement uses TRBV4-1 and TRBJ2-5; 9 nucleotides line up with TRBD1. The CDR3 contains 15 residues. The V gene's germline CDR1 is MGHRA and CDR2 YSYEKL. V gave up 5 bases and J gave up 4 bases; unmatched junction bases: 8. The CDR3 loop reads CASSAPGQGRETQYF. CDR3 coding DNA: TGCGCCAGCAGCGCACCGGGACAGGGAAGAGAGACCCAGTACTTC.

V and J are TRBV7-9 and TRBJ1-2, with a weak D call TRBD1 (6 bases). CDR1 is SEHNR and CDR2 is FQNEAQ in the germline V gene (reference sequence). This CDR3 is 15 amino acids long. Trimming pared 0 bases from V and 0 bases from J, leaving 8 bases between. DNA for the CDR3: TGTGCCAGCAGCTTAGCCAGACAGGCTAACTATGGCTACACCTTC. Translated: CASSLARQANYGYTF.

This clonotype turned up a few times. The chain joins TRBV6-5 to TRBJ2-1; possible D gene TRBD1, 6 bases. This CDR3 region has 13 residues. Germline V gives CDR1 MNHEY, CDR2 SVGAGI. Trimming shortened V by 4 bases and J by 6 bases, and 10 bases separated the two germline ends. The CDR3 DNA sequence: TGTGCCAGCAGTTTTACAGGGCTCAATGAGCAGTTCTTC. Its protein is CASSFTGLNEQFF.

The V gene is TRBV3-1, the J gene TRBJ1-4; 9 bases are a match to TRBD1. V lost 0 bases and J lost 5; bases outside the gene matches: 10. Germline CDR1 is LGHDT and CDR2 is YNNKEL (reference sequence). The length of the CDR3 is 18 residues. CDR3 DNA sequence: TGTGCCAGCAGCCAAGACGACTTAACAGGGGGCGCGAATGAAAAACTGTTTTTT. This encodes CASSQDDLTGGANEKLFF.

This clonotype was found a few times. CDR3 nucleotides: TGTGCCAGCAGTCTTAGGACCACGAGCTCCTACAATGAGCAGTTCTTC. Translated: CASSLRTTSSYNEQFF. The gene calls are TRBV27 and TRBJ2-1, with D unclear. Germline V gives CDR1 MNHEY, CDR2 SMNVEV (reference sequence). CDR3 size: 16 residues. V was cut by 5 bases and J by 0 bases, with 14 bases left in between.

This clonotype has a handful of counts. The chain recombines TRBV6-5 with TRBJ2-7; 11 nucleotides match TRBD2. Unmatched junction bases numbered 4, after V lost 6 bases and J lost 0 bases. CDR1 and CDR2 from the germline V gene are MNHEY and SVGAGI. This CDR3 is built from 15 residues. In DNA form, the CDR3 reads TGTGCCAGCAGCCAGGGACTAGCGGTCTCCTACGAGCAGTACTTC. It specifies CASSQGLAVSYEQYF.